The present TCR beta chain was sequenced within a study of T-cell memory formation after mild COVID-19. Overall study context: Clusters were largely donor specific. Study results and limitations: Day 15 to 85 contracting clones showed balanced CD4/CD8; later expanders leaned CD4+. Shrinking CD4+ clones were chiefly CM and EM; CD8+ ones were chiefly EMRA.

Details on this clonotype: Antigen specificity is unknown.

The 5'RACE method, run with constant-segment primers, produced TCR alpha and TCR beta cDNA libraries (carrying sample barcodes and UMIs). One entry per CDR3 protein results from TCRdb running MiXCR on the 5' RACE reads. This table holds around 400,000 distinct CDR3 sequences, roughly a quarter found once. The CDR3 spans 14 residues. Germline V CDR1 and CDR2: SGHVS, FNYEAQ. Trimming removed 4 bases from V and 5 bases from J, with 12 bases in between. This sequence originates from an adult woman who had mild COVID-19 (a few samples of this study predate the infection). Cell type and time point are not known. The rearrangement uses TRBV7-6 and TRBJ2-1, with D perhaps matching TRBD1 (6 bases). Input material: PBMCs or a T cell subset sorted from them (not recorded which). DNA for the CDR3: TGTGCCAGCAGCTCGCGGGCAGGGGACAATGAGCAGTTCTTC. Encoded protein: CASSSRAGDNEQFF.